This T cell receptor (beta chain) was captured by sequencing in a study of T cells expressing NK-cell markers. Study background: Just one sequenced donor of eight was HCMV-seronegative, while seven were seropositive. Study observations and caveats: In a group of about six donors, dominant NKG2C+ clonotypes represented about 1.0-8% of CD8+ T cells. In a few donors, dominant clonotypes made up about 25-65% of CD3+CD56-NKG2C+ cells.

Germline V CDR1 and CDR2: SGHNT, YYREEE (reference sequence). The CDR3 spans 16 residues. 5'RACE template switching with UMIs generated TCR beta cDNA. TCRdb re-called the 5' RACE reads and catalogs CDR3 proteins one per entry, DNA excluded. This table holds hundreds of thousands of distinct CDR3 sequences. Worth noting for this clonotype: The antigen is unknown.

Sequenced input: blood T cells: a sorted CD56 or NKG2C T cell subset, CD4+ or CD8+ T cells, or bulk PBMC T cells (not recorded which). The chain uses TRBV5-4 and TRBJ2-1; the D call of TRBD1 rests on TCRdb alone, since no DNA is present to check it. The receptor was isolated from a woman aged 18 to 75 in good health. This chain's CDR3 is CASSLRGATFYNEQFF.